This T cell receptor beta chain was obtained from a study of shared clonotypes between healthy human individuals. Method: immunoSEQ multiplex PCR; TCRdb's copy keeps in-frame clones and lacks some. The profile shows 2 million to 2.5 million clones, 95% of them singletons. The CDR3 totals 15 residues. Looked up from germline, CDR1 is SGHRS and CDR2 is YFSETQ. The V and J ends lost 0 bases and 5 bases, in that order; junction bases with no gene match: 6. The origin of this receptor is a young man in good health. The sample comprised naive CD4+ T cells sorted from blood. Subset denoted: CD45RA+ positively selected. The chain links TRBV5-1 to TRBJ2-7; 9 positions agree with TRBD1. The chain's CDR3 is CASSLAGTGYHEQYF. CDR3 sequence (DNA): TGCGCCAGCAGCTTGGCCGGGACAGGGTACCACGAGCAGTACTTC.